One sample yielded the 22 T cell receptor beta chains listed below, sequenced in a study of cytomegalovirus exposure and HLA in healthy donors. The data were produced by immunoSEQ multiplex PCR, yet TCRdb's version contains in-frame clones alone and is incomplete. The data show 150,000 to 200,000 clones, with around 84% seen just once and under 15% held by the top ten. Sequenced sample: PBMCs. The receptors stem from a woman aged 25-40 years in good health and CMV-seropositive.

This clone was counted between two and nine times. V usage is TRBV6-1 and J usage is TRBJ1-5; D remains ambiguous. Between the trimmed V and J ends, which lost 5 bases and 3 bases, there was a span of 14 bases. Germline V gene sequence: CDR1 MNHNS, CDR2 SASEGT. The CDR3 spans 15 residues. CDR3 nucleotides: TGTGCCAGCAGTATGGCGTCCAGGCCCAATCAGCCCCAGCATTTT. It translates to CASSMASRPNQPQHF.

The table lists this clone with a count of one. This sequence joins TRBV29-1 and TRBJ2-1; 11 bases fit TRBD2. Germline V gene sequence: CDR1 SQVTM, CDR2 ANQGSEA. Trimming removed 7 bases from V and 8 bases from J; junction bases left unmatched: 1. The CDR3 runs 11 residues. CDR3 protein: CSGLAGYEQFF. The CDR3 bases are TGCAGCGGACTAGCGGGATATGAGCAGTTCTTC.

The V call is TRBV7-2, the J call TRBJ1-5; TRBD1 matches 7 bases. V shed 6 bases, J shed 2 bases, and the junction held 10 bases outside the gene matches. The CDR3 totals 16 residues. Germline V CDR1 and CDR2: SGHTA, FQGNSA. The CDR3 region has the DNA TGTGCCAGCAGTATATCGGACAGGTGGGGCAATCAGCCCCAGCATTTT. Amino acid sequence: CASSISDRWGNQPQHF.

This chain links TRBV28 with TRBJ1-5, with D hard to call. The V gene's germline CDR1 is MDHEN and CDR2 SYDVKM. The ends were cut back, 5 bases at V and 0 bases at J, with 5 bases in the middle. The CDR3 consists of 13 residues. DNA for the CDR3: TGTGCCAGCAGTCCCCGTAGCAATCAGCCCCAGCATTTT. It specifies CASSPRSNQPQHF.

Here the CDR3 reads CASSLELRETQYF. CDR3 sequence (DNA): TGTGCCAGCAGTTTGGAGCTTAGAGAGACCCAGTACTTC. This chain joins TRBV2 and TRBJ2-5; D call uncertain. Germline V gene lookup returns CDR1 SNHLY and CDR2 FYNNEI. V lost 5 bases to trimming and J lost 4 bases, with 11 bases between them. CDR3 size: 13 residues.

This clone was observed once. The chain combines TRBV5-6 with TRBJ1-2, with 7 bases fitting TRBD1. This CDR3 region has 13 residues. The J segment lost 7 bases and the V segment lost 1 base, leaving 4 bases of the junction unmatched. The germline V gene encodes CDR1 SGHDT and CDR2 YYEEEE. The CDR3 sequence is CASSLLEGAGYTF. CDR3 DNA: TGTGCCAGCAGCTTGTTGGAGGGGGCTGGCTACACCTTC.

V usage is TRBV7-2 and J usage is TRBJ2-7, with 9 bases that match TRBD2. Germline V gene data show CDR1 as SGHTA and CDR2 as FQGNSA. The CDR3 spans 15 residues. The junction had 9 bases not matched to a gene; V was cut back by 3 bases and J by 6 bases. As DNA, the CDR3 is TGTGCCAGCAGCTTGCCGGGTATAGCGGGAGCCGAGCAGTACTTC. Its protein product is CASSLPGIAGAEQYF.

The V call is TRBV18, the J call TRBJ1-5, with D perhaps matching TRBD1 (6 bases). V was pared by 2 bases and J by 6 bases, with 14 bases between. Germline V gene sequence: CDR1 KGHSH, CDR2 LQKENI. The CDR3 contains 15 residues. The CDR3 loop is CASSPSKGGAQPQHF. Here the CDR3 DNA reads TGTGCCAGCTCACCAAGTAAGGGGGGGGCTCAGCCCCAGCATTTT.

The chain is built from TRBV6-8 and TRBJ2-1, with a tentative D call TRBD2 (6 bases). Trimming removed 8 bases at V and 8 bases at J, with 13 bases between. Per germline, CDR1 MNHGY and CDR2 SAAAGT. This CDR3 comprises 12 residues. The CDR3 DNA is TGTGCCAGCCAAGGCCGGGAGCATGAGCAGTTCTTC. Protein product: CASQGREHEQFF.

V and J are TRBV9 and TRBJ1-1; D is ambiguous. Germline CDR1 SGDLS, CDR2 YYNGEE. Trimming cost V 2 bases and J 4 bases, with 12 bases left between them. This CDR3 spans 14 amino acids. CDR3 protein: CASSVALGSTEAFF. CDR3 DNA: TGTGCCAGCAGCGTCGCCTTGGGGAGCACTGAAGCTTTCTTT.

The chain has TRBV30 and TRBJ1-5; 7 nucleotides line up with TRBD1. Germline loops: CDR1 GTSNPN, CDR2 SVGIG (reference sequence). The CDR3 length is 13 residues. Trimming at V came to 4 bases and at J to 5 bases, leaving 5 bases not matched to a gene. CDR3 DNA sequence: TGTGCCTGGACGCCAGGGGGTGATCAGCCCCAGCATTTT. It yields the protein CAWTPGGDQPQHF. The variable domain in full, completed from reference TRBV30 and TRBJ1-5, reads SQTIHQWPATLVQPVGSPLSLECTVEGTSNPNLYWYRQAAGRGLQLLFYSVGIGQISSEVPQNLSASRPQDRQFILSSKKLLLSDSGFYLCAWTPGGDQPQHFGDGTRLSIL.

This chain links TRBV9 with TRBJ2-1; TRBD1 aligns across 7 bases. CDR3 length: 15 residues. V shed 0 bases and J 4 bases; nucleotides not matched to a gene: 4. CDR1 is SGDLS and CDR2 is YYNGEE in the germline V gene. CDR3 protein: CASSVAPGQYNEQFF. The CDR3, as DNA: TGTGCCAGCAGCGTAGCCCCGGGACAGTACAATGAGCAGTTCTTC.

With regard to this clone: The same CDR3 arises from other DNA sequences in this sample as well. The J gene is TRBJ1-5, the V gene TRBV27, with D maybe TRBD1 (5 bases). The germline gives CDR1 MNHEY, CDR2 SMNVEV (reference sequence). The germline V and J ends were trimmed by 3 bases and 6 bases, with 12 bases remaining between them. CDR3 length equals 14 residues. CDR3 in DNA: TGTGCCAGCAGTTTCACGGGGGTTGGTCAGCCCCAGCATTTT. Its protein product is CASSFTGVGQPQHF.

The rearrangement links TRBV2 to TRBJ1-1; possible D gene TRBD1, 5 bases. The CDR3 covers 12 residues. Germline V gene data show CDR1 as SNHLY and CDR2 as FYNNEI. V gave up 4 bases and J gave up 5 bases, with 8 bases separating them. CDR3 in DNA: TGTGCCAGCAGTGTGGGGCTGACTGAAGCTTTCTTT. It encodes CASSVGLTEAFF.

The chain employs TRBV10-3 and TRBJ2-7, with D unresolved. CDR3 length: 11 amino acids. Trimming removed 3 bases at V and 3 bases at J, with 3 bases between. Germline V lookup: CDR1 ENHRY, CDR2 SYGVKD. In nucleotides, the CDR3 is TGTGCCATCAGTGACCACTACGAGCAGTACTTC. It encodes CAISDHYEQYF.

The chain uses TRBV27 and TRBJ1-1; 8 bases map to TRBD1. The CDR3 is 19 amino acids. Germline V gives CDR1 MNHEY, CDR2 SMNVEV (reference sequence). Germline trimming cut 7 bases from V and 1 base from J; bases unmatched to any gene: 20. CDR3 amino acids: CASTPRGPDGGPQNTEAFF. The CDR3 DNA reads TGTGCCAGCACCCCCAGGGGGCCGGACGGAGGGCCCCAGAACACTGAAGCTTTCTTT.

V is TRBV10-3 and J is TRBJ2-2; D is unresolved. The V end lost 6 bases, the J end lost 4 bases, and 6 bases lay between the germline ends. The V gene's germline CDR1 is ENHRY and CDR2 SYGVKD. This CDR3 has 12 residues. The CDR3 DNA sequence: TGTGCCATCAGGCCGGGCACCGGGGAGCTGTTTTTT. Encoded protein: CAIRPGTGELFF.

This rearrangement joins TRBV18 to TRBJ2-7; maybe TRBD1 (5 bases). CDR1 and CDR2 (germline): KGHSH, LQKENI. The CDR3 is 17 amino acids. The ends were cut back, 2 bases at V and 5 bases at J, with 22 bases in the middle. The CDR3 nucleotides read TGTGCCAGCTCACCAAGTACCAGGGTACGGTCTTGGGACGAGCAGTACTTC. Its protein is CASSPSTRVRSWDEQYF.

The rearrangement links TRBV15 to TRBJ1-1, with TRBD1 matching 7 bases. Germline V lookup: CDR1 LNHNV, CDR2 YYDKDF (reference sequence). With 3 bases clipped from V and 2 bases from J, the junction kept 6 bases outside the gene matches. The CDR3 spans 15 residues. The chain's CDR3 is CATSSAGTANTEAFF. CDR3 coding DNA: TGTGCCACCAGCAGCGCCGGGACAGCTAACACTGAAGCTTTCTTT. The whole variable domain, remainder taken from reference TRBV15 and TRBJ1-1, is DAMVIQNPRYQVTQFGKPVTLSCSQTLNHNVMYWYQQKSSQAPKLLFHYYDKDFNNEADTPDNFQSRRPNTSFCFLDIRSPGLGDTAMYLCATSSAGTANTEAFFGQGTRLTVV.

The rearrangement links TRBV18 to TRBJ2-1, with TRBD1 matching over 10 bases. From germline, CDR1 is KGHSH and CDR2 LQKENI. J gave up 5 bases and V 6 bases, and 4 bases lay outside the gene matches. This CDR3 is 14 amino acids long. CDR3 residues: CASSAGTGDNEQFF. The CDR3 nucleotides are TGTGCCAGCTCGGCCGGGACAGGGGACAATGAGCAGTTCTTC.

The CDR3 sequence is CASSLVLVNEQFF. Written as DNA, the CDR3 is TGTGCCAGCAGCTTAGTCTTAGTGAATGAGCAGTTCTTC. The chain has TRBV7-9 and TRBJ2-1; the D is unclear. There are 13 residues in the CDR3. V shed 1 base and J shed 7 bases, with 8 bases lying between them. Germline assignment: CDR1 SEHNR and CDR2 FQNEAQ (reference sequence). Full variable domain (remainder filled in from reference TRBV7-9 and TRBJ2-1): DTGVSQNPRHKITKRGQNVTFRCDPISEHNRLYWYRQTLGQGPEFLTYFQNEAQLEKSRLLSDRFSAERPKGSFSTLEIQRTEQGDSAMYLCASSLVLVNEQFFGPGTRLTVL.

Remarks on this clone: Other DNA sequences from this sample encode an identical CDR3 as well. The V and J genes are TRBV29-1 and TRBJ1-5; 8 nucleotides line up with TRBD1. Germline V lookup: CDR1 SQVTM, CDR2 ANQGSEA. The CDR3 covers 13 residues. The ends lost 6 bases at V and 5 bases at J; junction bases unmatched: 6. In DNA, the CDR3 is TGCAGCGTGGGTGGACAGGGCGATCAGCCCCAGCATTTT. The encoded protein is CSVGGQGDQPQHF.